This T cell receptor beta chain originates from a study of beta chain features in type 1 diabetes. All of the isolated RNA was reverse transcribed, so expressed TCRB transcripts were sequenced. Sequencing of naive, central memory and regulatory T cell samples gave an average of about 3.7 million reads. Method: immunoSEQ multiplex PCR; TCRdb's copy keeps in-frame clones and lacks some. Here the sample spans just over 600,000 clones, about 14% being singletons. This CDR3 has 15 residues. CDR1 and CDR2 from the germline V gene are MNHEY and SVGAGI. V dropped 3 bases and J dropped 6; count of bases not matched to a gene: 10. Every sorted population was more than 95% pure.

The V gene is TRBV6-5, the J gene TRBJ2-7; 8 nucleotides line up with TRBD1. Input material: naive CD4+ T cells from blood. This TCR was recovered from a man younger than 35 in good health. CDR3 in amino acids: CASSYAGQGQGEQYF. CDR3 nucleotide sequence: TGTGCCAGCAGTTATGCTGGACAGGGACAAGGCGAGCAGTACTTC.